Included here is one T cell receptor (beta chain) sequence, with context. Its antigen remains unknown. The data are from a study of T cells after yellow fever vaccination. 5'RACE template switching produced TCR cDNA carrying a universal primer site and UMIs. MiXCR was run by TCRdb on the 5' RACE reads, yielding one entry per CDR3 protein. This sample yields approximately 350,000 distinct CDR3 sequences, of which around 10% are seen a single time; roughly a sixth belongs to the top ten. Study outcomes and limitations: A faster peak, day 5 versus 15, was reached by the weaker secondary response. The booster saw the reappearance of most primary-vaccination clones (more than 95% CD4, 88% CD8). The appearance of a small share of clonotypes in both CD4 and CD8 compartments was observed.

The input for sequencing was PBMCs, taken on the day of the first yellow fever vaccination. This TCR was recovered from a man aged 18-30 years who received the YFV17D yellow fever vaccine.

Here the CDR3 reads CASSPGTSQAMNTEAFF. CDR3 nucleotides: TGTGCCAGCAGTCCCGGGACGTCACAGGCGATGAACACTGAAGCTTTCTTT. This chain uses TRBV6-1 with TRBJ1-1, with a weak D call TRBD1 (5 bases). The CDR3 totals 17 residues. Germline V CDR1 and CDR2: MNHNS, SASEGT. Between the trimmed V and J ends, which lost 5 bases and 0 bases, there was a span of 19 bases.